These 26 T cell receptor beta chains came from one sample sequenced in a study of T-cell reconstitution after alpha-beta-depleted transplantation in children. The TCRbeta library was prepared with unique molecular identifiers. TCRdb itself ran the PCR reads through MiXCR, one entry per CDR3 protein. In the table there are about 110,000 distinct CDR3 sequences, approximately 6.4% of which are singletons. The starting material was PBMCs, mostly from graft donor cells, obtained 360 days after TCRalphabeta/CD19-depleted stem cell transplant. Receptor source: a male patient aged 2-15 years who had a stem cell transplant for acute lymphoblastic leukemia, so the T cells may come from the graft donor.

This clonotype came up many times. The CDR3 DNA sequence: TGTGCCACCAGCAGATTTCAGACAGGGGCTGGCCCAGATACGCAGTATTTT. Encoded protein: CATSRFQTGAGPDTQYF. The rearrangement uses TRBV15 and TRBJ2-3, with 8 bases aligning to TRBD1. CDR1 LNHNV and CDR2 YYDKDF come from the germline V gene (reference sequence). The CDR3 is 17 amino acids. V lost 2 bases and J lost 4; bases outside the gene matches: 11.

In its sample, this clonotype was seen many times. The CDR3 nucleotides read TGTGCCAGCAGCGTAGGGTACGAGCAGTACTTC. Residues: CASSVGYEQYF. The gene calls are TRBV9 and TRBJ2-7; D is unresolved. This CDR3 has 11 residues. V was trimmed by 0 bases and J by 4 bases, leaving 2 bases between them. The germline V gene has CDR1 SGDLS and CDR2 YYNGEE.

This clonotype was counted many times. The chain employs TRBV20-1 and TRBJ2-5; tentatively, D is TRBD1 or TRBD2 (6 bases each). Trimming removed 4 bases from V and 0 bases from J, with 18 bases in between. The germline V gene encodes CDR1 DFQATT and CDR2 SNEGSKA (reference sequence). The length of the CDR3 is 16 residues. The CDR3 bases are TGCAGTGCTACCATAGGGGGGACCGAAAACCAAGAGACCCAGTACTTC. Protein: CSATIGGTENQETQYF.

This clonotype was seen repeatedly, ten times or more. The genes are TRBV20-1 and TRBJ2-7, with D possibly matching TRBD2 (5 bases). This CDR3 is built from 15 residues. Trimming took off 2 bases at V and 3 bases at J, with 17 bases between the two ends. The germline V gene encodes CDR1 DFQATT and CDR2 SNEGSKA (reference sequence). CDR3 in DNA: TGCAGTGCTAGACCACTCGGACTCCCTCTCTACGAGCAGTACTTC. It specifies CSARPLGLPLYEQYF.

This chain joins TRBV3-1 and TRBJ2-7; 12 bases are a match to TRBD2. Germline trimming cut 4 bases from V and 2 bases from J; bases unmatched to any gene: 6. Germline V gives CDR1 LGHDT, CDR2 YNNKEL (reference sequence). This CDR3 comprises 16 residues. CDR3 nucleotides: TGTGCCAGCAGCCCTCGGACTAGCGGGACTCCCTACGAGCAGTACTTC. It is translated as CASSPRTSGTPYEQYF.

This clonotype was seen many times. The chain carries TRBV4-3 and TRBJ1-3; D unclear. The CDR3 length is 17 residues. Trimming left V 0 bases short and J 0 bases short, with 12 bases between. The germline V gene encodes CDR1 LGHNA and CDR2 YSLEER. The CDR3 region is CASSQDPGLSSGNTIYF. The CDR3 nucleotides are TGCGCCAGCAGCCAAGATCCCGGGCTTTCCTCTGGAAACACCATATATTTT.

This clonotype was detected ten times or more. The chain employs TRBV4-3 and TRBJ2-1, with 14 nucleotides matching TRBD2. The CDR3 runs to 18 residues. From germline, CDR1 is LGHNA and CDR2 YSLEER. Trimming took 4 bases from V and 7 from J; bases not matched to a gene: 12. The CDR3 nucleotides read TGCGCCAGCAGCCCATGGTTGACTAGCGGGAGGGCCCGAAATGAGCAGTTCTTC. Encoded protein: CASSPWLTSGRARNEQFF.

The gene calls are TRBV20-1 and TRBJ2-4; D might be TRBD1 or TRBD2, each matching 6 bases. Germline CDR1 DFQATT, CDR2 SNEGSKA (reference sequence). The CDR3 spans 14 residues. V lost 0 bases to trimming and J lost 8 bases, with 14 bases between them. The DNA of the CDR3 is TGCAGTGCTAGAGATGGAGGGCCAGGGGACATTCAGTACTTC. Its protein product is CSARDGGPGDIQYF.

This clonotype was seen repeatedly, ten times or more. The V gene is TRBV7-9, the J gene TRBJ2-3; 10 nucleotides line up with TRBD2. J lost 2 bases, V lost 1 base, and 3 bases had no gene match. CDR1 is SEHNR and CDR2 is FQNEAQ in the germline V gene (reference sequence). This CDR3 region has 16 residues. DNA of the CDR3: TGTGCCAGCAGCTTAGAGCTAGCGGGGGCCACAGATACGCAGTATTTT. It yields the protein CASSLELAGATDTQYF.

This clonotype was picked up one time. The J gene is TRBJ2-7, the V gene TRBV11-1; perhaps TRBD1 as D (6 bases). Germline-derived CDR1 and CDR2 are SGHAT and FQDESV (reference sequence). The V end was cut by 2 bases, the J end by 0 bases, with 8 bases between. The CDR3 totals 14 residues. CDR3 in DNA: TGTGCCAGCAGCTTAACGGACAGCTCCTACGAGCAGTACTTC. Translated: CASSLTDSSYEQYF.

This clonotype occurred a few times. This chain links TRBV18 with TRBJ1-2; D is perhaps TRBD1 (5 bases). V lost 5 bases, J lost 4 bases, and 5 bases lay in between. Germline V gene sequence: CDR1 KGHSH, CDR2 LQKENI. This CDR3 is 11 amino acids long. The CDR3: CASSGGYGYTF. CDR3 DNA: TGTGCCAGCTCAGGGGGCTATGGCTACACCTTC.

This clonotype occurred a few times. J is TRBJ1-4 and V is TRBV7-9; 9 bases fit TRBD1. V trimming: 7 bases; J trimming: 7 bases; junction bases outside the gene matches: 7. CDR3 length equals 14 residues. Per the germline V gene, CDR1 is SEHNR and CDR2 is FQNEAQ (reference sequence). The CDR3 here is CASTPQGASEKLFF. CDR3 in DNA: TGTGCCAGCACCCCACAGGGGGCAAGTGAAAAACTGTTTTTT.

In its sample, this clonotype was seen many times. The J gene is TRBJ1-1, the V gene TRBV10-3; the D is unclear. CDR1 and CDR2 from the germline V gene are ENHRY and SYGVKD. The ends were cut back, 0 bases at V and 0 bases at J, with 8 bases in the middle. The CDR3 extends over 15 amino acids. CDR3 nucleotides: TGTGCCATCAGTGAGTCGTCTCCCATGAACACTGAAGCTTTCTTT. It translates to CAISESSPMNTEAFF.

This clonotype was picked up many times. The rearrangement joins TRBV5-1 to TRBJ2-7; maybe TRBD1 (6 bases). Germline V CDR1 and CDR2: SGHRS, YFSETQ. The CDR3 totals 18 residues. Trimming removed 5 bases at V and 4 bases at J, with 28 bases between. CDR3 bases: TGCGCCAGCAGTTCAGATTGGGGGCGGCGGACGAGGGTGTACGAGCAGTACTTC. It specifies CASSSDWGRRTRVYEQYF. Together with reference TRBV5-1 and TRBJ2-7, the CDR3 gives the full variable domain: KAGVTQTPRYLIKTRGQQVTLSCSPISGHRSVSWYQQTPGQGLQFLFEYFSETQRNKGNFPGRFSGRQFSNSRSEMNVSTLELGDSALYLCASSSDWGRRTRVYEQYFGPGTRLTVT.

This clonotype was seen a single time. Given a much more abundant clone one base away, this may be a read error. V gene TRBV4-3 combines with J gene TRBJ1-6, with no clear D. The V gene's germline CDR1 is LGHNA and CDR2 YSLEER. Trimming took 3 bases from V and 12 from J, leaving 12 bases between them. This CDR3 contains 13 residues. This CDR3 reads CASSQTPKGPLHF. CDR3 in DNA: TGCGCCAGCAGCCAGACCCCCAAGGGACCCCTCCACTTT.

This clonotype was seen a handful of times. The CDR3 is CASSLEGRQYNEQFF. CDR3 sequence (DNA): TGTGCCAGCAGCTTAGAGGGGCGACAGTACAATGAGCAGTTCTTC. The chain couples TRBV13 to TRBJ2-1; D is perhaps TRBD1 (5 bases). The germline V gene encodes CDR1 PRHDT and CDR2 FYEKMQ (reference sequence). The V end lost 1 base, the J end lost 4 bases, and 11 bases lay between the germline ends. The CDR3 has 15 amino acids. Drawing the rest from reference TRBV13 and TRBJ2-1, the complete variable domain is AAGVIQSPRHLIKEKRETATLKCYPIPRHDTVYWYQQGPGQDPQFLISFYEKMQSDKGSIPDRFSAQQFSDYHSELNMSSLELGDSALYFCASSLEGRQYNEQFFGPGTRLTVL.

This clonotype came up many times. The chain carries TRBV20-1 and TRBJ2-7; 7 bases are shared with TRBD1. This CDR3 has 14 amino acids. J was trimmed by 3 bases and V by 7 bases; bases with no gene match: 12. Germline V gene sequence: CDR1 DFQATT, CDR2 SNEGSKA (reference sequence). CDR3 coding DNA: TGCAGTGTTGCTAAGGGGGCGCAGGGCTACGAGCAGTACTTC. It yields the protein CSVAKGAQGYEQYF.

This clonotype was seen only a few times. The V call is TRBV9, the J call TRBJ2-7, with a weak D call TRBD1 (5 bases). V was cut by 0 bases and J by 3 bases, with 10 bases left in between. Per germline, CDR1 SGDLS and CDR2 YYNGEE. CDR3 length: 14 residues. The CDR3 bases are TGTGCCAGCAGCGTAGGTAGGGGCCGCTACGAGCAGTACTTC. It encodes CASSVGRGRYEQYF.

This clonotype showed up many times. The chain couples TRBV30 to TRBJ2-2, with D uncertain. This CDR3 comprises 11 residues. Germline assignment: CDR1 GTSNPN and CDR2 SVGIG (reference sequence). The V gene lost 0 bases and the J gene lost 7 bases, with 3 bases spanning the gap. The CDR3 DNA follows: TGTGCCTGGAGTGTACTCGGGGAGCTGTTTTTT. Protein: CAWSVLGELFF.

This clonotype was recorded a few times. CDR3 sequence (DNA): TGTGCCAGCAGCGGTCCCGGTACAGGGCCCTACGAGCAGTACTTC. Translated, it gives CASSGPGTGPYEQYF. The chain is built from TRBV9 and TRBJ2-7; D is possibly TRBD1 (6 bases). The V gene lost 3 bases and the J gene lost 2 bases, with 15 bases spanning the gap. Germline V gene lookup returns CDR1 SGDLS and CDR2 YYNGEE. The CDR3 runs 15 residues.

This clonotype showed up many times. This sequence joins TRBV7-2 and TRBJ1-6, with 9 bases matching TRBD1. Per the germline V gene, CDR1 is SGHTA and CDR2 is FQGNSA. The CDR3 is 15 amino acids. Trimming cost V 5 bases and J 9 bases; bases outside gene matches: 8. The chain's CDR3 is CASSPVGTGPSPLHF. The CDR3 nucleotides read TGTGCCAGCAGCCCCGTGGGGACAGGGCCTTCACCCCTCCACTTT.

This clonotype was seen at least ten times. The chain joins TRBV4-3 to TRBJ2-7; D gene ambiguous. The CDR3 loop spans 15 amino acids. In germline, CDR1 is LGHNA, CDR2 YSLEER. Trimming left V 0 bases short and J 0 bases short, with 9 bases between. The DNA for the CDR3 is TGCGCCAGCAGCCAAGAAGGTACGGTCTCCTACGAGCAGTACTTC. Its protein is CASSQEGTVSYEQYF.

The table lists this clonotype with many counts. The chain carries TRBV5-1 and TRBJ1-4, with unresolved D. The germline gives CDR1 SGHRS, CDR2 YFSETQ. CDR3 length: 15 amino acids. With 1 base removed from V and 8 bases from J, the gap between germline ends came to 15 bases. The CDR3 region is CASSLYAVPGEKLFF. As DNA, the CDR3 is TGCGCCAGCAGCTTGTACGCAGTCCCGGGGGAAAAACTGTTTTTT.

This clonotype appeared many times. The chain links TRBV28 to TRBJ1-6; no definite D call. V was pared by 7 bases and J by 8 bases, with 6 bases between. The CDR3 totals 11 residues. Germline V gives CDR1 MDHEN, CDR2 SYDVKM. CDR3 protein: CASTRHSPLHF. CDR3 DNA: TGTGCCAGCACCCGCCATTCACCCCTCCACTTT.

This clonotype turned up a few times. The chain combines TRBV5-1 with TRBJ2-2; perhaps TRBD1 as D (5 bases). The CDR3 is 14 amino acids. V was trimmed by 0 bases and J by 5 bases, leaving 8 bases between them. Germline CDR1 and CDR2: SGHRS and YFSETQ. Written as DNA, the CDR3 is TGCGCCAGCAGCTTGGGACAGAGTACCGGGGAGCTGTTTTTT. It is translated as CASSLGQSTGELFF.

At least ten counts were recorded for this clonotype. The chain carries TRBV9 and TRBJ2-7; 7 positions match TRBD2. The V segment lost 0 bases and the J segment 5 bases; nucleotides outside the gene matches: 8. CDR1 and CDR2 (germline): SGDLS, YYNGEE. This CDR3 contains 15 residues. CDR3 loop: CASSVGAGVIHEQYF. CDR3 in DNA: TGTGCCAGCAGCGTAGGGGCGGGAGTTATTCACGAGCAGTACTTC. The variable domain in full, with the rest retrieved from reference TRBV9 and TRBJ2-7, is DSGVTQTPKHLITATGQRVTLRCSPRSGDLSVYWYQQSLDQGLQFLIQYYNGEERAKGNILERFSAQQFPDLHSELNLSSLELGDSALYFCASSVGAGVIHEQYFGPGTRLTVT.